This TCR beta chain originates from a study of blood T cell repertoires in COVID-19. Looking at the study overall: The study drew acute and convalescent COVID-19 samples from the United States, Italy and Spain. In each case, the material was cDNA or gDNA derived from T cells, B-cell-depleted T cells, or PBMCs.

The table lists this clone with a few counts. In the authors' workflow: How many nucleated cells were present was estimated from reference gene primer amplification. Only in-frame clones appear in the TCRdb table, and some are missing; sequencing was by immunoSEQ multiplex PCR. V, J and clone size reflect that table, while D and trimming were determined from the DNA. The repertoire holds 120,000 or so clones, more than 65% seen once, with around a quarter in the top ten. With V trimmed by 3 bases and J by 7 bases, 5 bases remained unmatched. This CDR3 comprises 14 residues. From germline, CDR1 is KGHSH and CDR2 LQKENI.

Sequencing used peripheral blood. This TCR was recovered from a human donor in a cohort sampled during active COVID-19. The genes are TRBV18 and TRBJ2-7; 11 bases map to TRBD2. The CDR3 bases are TGTGCCAGCTCACCGACTAGCGGGGTGAAAGAGCAGTACTTC. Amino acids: CASSPTSGVKEQYF. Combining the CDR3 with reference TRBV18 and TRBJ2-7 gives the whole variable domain NAGVMQNPRHLVRRRGQEARLRCSPMKGHSHVYWYRQLPEEGLKFMVYLQKENIIDESGMPKERFSAEFPKEGPSILRIQQVVRGDSAAYFCASSPTSGVKEQYFGPGTRLTVT.